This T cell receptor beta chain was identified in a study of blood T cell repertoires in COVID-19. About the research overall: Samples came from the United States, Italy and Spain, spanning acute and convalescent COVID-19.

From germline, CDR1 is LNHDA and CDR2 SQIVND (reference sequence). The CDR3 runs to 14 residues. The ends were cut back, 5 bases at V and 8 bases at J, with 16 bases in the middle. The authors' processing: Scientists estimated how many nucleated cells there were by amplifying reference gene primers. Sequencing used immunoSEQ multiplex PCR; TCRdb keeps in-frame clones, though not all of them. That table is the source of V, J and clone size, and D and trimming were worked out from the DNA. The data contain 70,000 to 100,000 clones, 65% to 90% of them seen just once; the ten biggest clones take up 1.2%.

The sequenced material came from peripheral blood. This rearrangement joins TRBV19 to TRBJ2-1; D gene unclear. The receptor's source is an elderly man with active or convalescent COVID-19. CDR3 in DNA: TGTGCCAGTAGTCTCCAGACCGTGGGCTATGAGCAGTTCTTC. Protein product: CASSLQTVGYEQFF.